This T cell receptor beta chain originates from a study of shared clonotypes between healthy human individuals. Evenly divided among several immunoSEQ plates was the genomic DNA of each subset. How the authors handled the data: ImmunoSEQ output held junction-only sequences without quality scores, so filtering differed. The data were produced by immunoSEQ multiplex PCR, yet TCRdb's version contains in-frame clones alone and is incomplete. That table gives V, J and clone size, and the DNA gave D and trimming. This table has approximately 2.4 million clones, around 95% appearing once. From CD4+ cells came CD45RA+ naive and CD45RA-negative memory subsets. Germline values: CDR1 SGHRS, CDR2 YFSETQ. This CDR3 is built from 13 residues. V lost 2 bases to trimming and J lost 5 bases, with 10 bases between them.

This chain connects TRBV5-1 to TRBJ2-5, with D unresolved. The source material was naive CD4+ T cells sorted from blood. Documented subset: CD45RA+ positively selected. The clonotype comes from a man between 18 and 35 years old in good health. The CDR3 nucleotides read TGCGCCAGCAGCTTTGGTACTTCTGAGACCCAGTACTTC. It translates to CASSFGTSETQYF.